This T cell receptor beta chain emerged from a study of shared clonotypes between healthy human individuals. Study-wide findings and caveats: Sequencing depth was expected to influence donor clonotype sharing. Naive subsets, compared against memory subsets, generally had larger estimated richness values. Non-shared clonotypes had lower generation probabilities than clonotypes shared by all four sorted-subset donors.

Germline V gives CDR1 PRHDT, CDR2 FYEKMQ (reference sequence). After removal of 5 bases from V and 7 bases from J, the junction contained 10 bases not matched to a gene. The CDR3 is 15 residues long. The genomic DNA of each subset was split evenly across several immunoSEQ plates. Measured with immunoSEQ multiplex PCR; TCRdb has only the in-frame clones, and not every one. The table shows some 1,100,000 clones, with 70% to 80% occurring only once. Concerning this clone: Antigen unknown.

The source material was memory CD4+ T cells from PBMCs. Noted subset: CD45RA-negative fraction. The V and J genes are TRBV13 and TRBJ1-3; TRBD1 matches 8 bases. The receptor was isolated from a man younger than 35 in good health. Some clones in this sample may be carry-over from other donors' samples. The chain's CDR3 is CASSPSGRGPNTIYF. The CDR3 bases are TGTGCCAGCAGCCCTAGTGGCAGGGGGCCTAACACCATATATTTT.